Following are 16 T cell receptor beta chains from one sample sequenced in a study of metastatic and nonmetastatic thyroid tumors. All patients were untreated before thyroid surgery. TCRdb reanalyzed the PCR reads via MiXCR. The data contain 25,000 to 30,000 clones, around a sixth of them seen just once; the ten biggest clones take up around 4%. Sequenced input: blood. The receptor source for this set is a female donor with papillary thyroid cancer or a benign thyroid nodule (not recorded which). Some clones in this sample may be carry-over from other donors' samples.

This clone qualifies as medium-sized. This chain links TRBV20-1 with TRBJ1-5; no reliable D call. Trimming shortened V by 0 bases and J by 3 bases, and 9 bases separated the two germline ends. CDR3 length: 14 amino acids. Germline lookup yields CDR1 DFQATT and CDR2 SNEGSKA (reference sequence). CDR3: CSARDPQPNQPQHF. CDR3 nucleotides: TGCAGTGCTAGAGACCCTCAACCCAATCAGCCCCAGCATTTT.

This clone was recorded many times. The chain is built from TRBV28 and TRBJ2-7; 8 bases are a match to TRBD2. CDR1 and CDR2 (germline): MDHEN, SYDVKM. V trimming: 2 bases; J trimming: 4 bases; junction bases outside the gene matches: 7. The CDR3 runs to 15 residues. The CDR3 sequence: CASSLPLAGRYEQYF. CDR3 bases: TGTGCCAGCAGTTTACCCTTAGCGGGGCGATACGAGCAGTACTTC.

There are many counts of this clone. Here the CDR3 reads CASWDGTPRRGYTF. The CDR3, as DNA: TGTGCCAGCTGGGACGGGACACCCCGAAGGGGCTACACCTTC. This sequence joins TRBV28 and TRBJ1-2; tentatively, D is TRBD1 (6 bases). V lost 8 bases to trimming and J lost 8 bases, with 21 bases between them. Germline CDR1 and CDR2: MDHEN and SYDVKM. The CDR3 spans 14 residues.

This clone appeared a few times. The chain couples TRBV6-1 to TRBJ1-5; D call uncertain. The CDR3 totals 13 residues. The V gene's germline CDR1 is MNHNS and CDR2 SASEGT. Trimming took off 8 bases at V and 5 bases at J, with 13 bases between the two ends. The CDR3 reads CASEPSPHQPQHF. The CDR3 DNA sequence: TGTGCCAGCGAACCCAGCCCACATCAGCCCCAGCATTTT.

As regards this clone: One end of the junction fails to match germline, which may point to a read error. This rearrangement joins TRBV6-2 or TRBV6-3 to TRBJ2-6, with D perhaps given as TRBD1 or TRBD2 (5 bases each). The germline V gene encodes CDR1 MNHEY and CDR2 SVGEGT. This CDR3 is built from 17 residues. CDR3 sequence (DNA): TGTGCCAGCAGTTACGGGGTTTCCTCTGGGGGTGCCAATGTCCTGACTTTC. Amino acids: CASSYGVSSGGANVLTF.

The gene calls are TRBV20-1 and TRBJ2-1, with 9 nucleotides matching TRBD2. CDR1 is DFQATT and CDR2 is SNEGSKA in the germline V gene (reference sequence). The V segment lost 6 bases and the J segment 8 bases; nucleotides outside the gene matches: 20. This CDR3 is built from 17 residues. The CDR3 sequence: CSACGGTSYRHGDEQFF. The CDR3 region has the DNA TGCAGTGCATGTGGGGGGACTAGCTATCGTCACGGGGATGAGCAGTTCTTC.

Points on this clone: Other nucleotide sequences from this sample produce the same CDR3. The genes are TRBV20-1 and TRBJ2-7; TRBD1 aligns across 9 bases. This CDR3 comprises 16 residues. CDR1 is DFQATT and CDR2 is SNEGSKA in the germline V gene (reference sequence). With V trimmed by 4 bases and J by 4 bases, 14 bases remained unmatched. The CDR3 DNA reads TGCAGTGCTATCAGTGGGGGGGGACAGGGTGTTTACGAGCAGTACTTC. Translated, it gives CSAISGGGQGVYEQYF.

This clone was picked up many times. V gene TRBV28 combines with J gene TRBJ1-5; D is uncertain. Trimming pared 3 bases from V and 5 bases from J, leaving 14 bases between. CDR1 and CDR2 (germline): MDHEN, SYDVKM. The CDR3 sequence is 15 residues long. For the CDR3, the DNA is TGTGCCAGCAGTTTTGGACCTTCTCTGGATCAGCCCCAGCATTTT. Protein product: CASSFGPSLDQPQHF.

In regard to this clone: Here the CDR3 omits its conserved ending phenylalanine or tryptophan, so a read error is the likely source. It is unclear where the CDR3 begins or ends on the DNA, so no DNA is shown, and the CDR3 is as TCRdb lists it. Here the CDR3 reads CASRTYAGSSGANVLTL. The chain couples TRBV6-2 or TRBV6-3 to TRBJ2-6. The CDR3 contains 17 residues when both ends are counted. Germline loops: CDR1 MNHEY, CDR2 SVGEGT.

This clone is medium-sized by share. This sequence joins TRBV4-2 and TRBJ1-2, with D unclear. V lost 5 bases and J lost 8, with 9 bases in between. Germline CDR1 is LGHNA and CDR2 is YNFKEQ. CDR3 length: 11 amino acids. The CDR3 DNA is TGTGCCAGCAGCTCAAGGACGGGCTACACCTTC. Its protein is CASSSRTGYTF.

As concerns this clone: The junction departs from germline at one end; a sequencing error may be responsible. The chain recombines TRBV20-1 with TRBJ1-6; D remains ambiguous. Germline V lookup: CDR1 DFQATT, CDR2 SNEGSKA (reference sequence). The CDR3 contains 12 residues. The CDR3 DNA is TGCAGTGCTAGAGACGGAGGGTGTCCCCTCTACTTT. It encodes CSARDGGCPLYF.

This clone has at least ten counts. The chain is built from TRBV14 and TRBJ1-5; a possible D gene is TRBD1 (5 bases). The germline CDR1 and CDR2 sequences are SGHDN and FVKESK. V was cut by 0 bases and J by 2 bases, with 17 bases left in between. There are 18 residues in the CDR3. The CDR3 loop is CASSQETMTAVGNQPQHF. Written as DNA, the CDR3 is TGTGCCAGCAGCCAAGAGACCATGACAGCCGTCGGCAATCAGCCCCAGCATTTT.

The chain combines TRBV6-1 with TRBJ2-3, with D tentatively TRBD2 (5 bases). Trimming pared 3 bases from V and 5 bases from J, leaving 15 bases between. This CDR3 comprises 15 residues. The germline V gene encodes CDR1 MNHNS and CDR2 SASEGT. CDR3 sequence reads: CASSDLAGRVDTQYF. As DNA, the CDR3 is TGTGCCAGCAGTGACCTAGCTGGTCGCGTAGATACGCAGTATTTT.

This clone was observed many times. The chain couples TRBV2 to TRBJ2-7; 8 nucleotides align to TRBD2. The V and J ends lost 6 bases and 0 bases, in that order; junction bases with no gene match: 4. The CDR3 spans 14 residues. CDR1 SNHLY and CDR2 FYNNEI come from the germline V gene. The CDR3 region has the DNA TGTGCCAGCAGCGATAGCGGGACCTCCTACGAGCAGTACTTC. As protein: CASSDSGTSYEQYF.

On this clone itself: No conserved phenylalanine or tryptophan ends this CDR3, so it is likely a read error. No DNA is shown, since the ends of the CDR3 on it are uncertain; the CDR3 is the one TCRdb lists. This chain uses TRBV5-1 with TRBJ2-2; the tabulated D call, TRBD1, remains unverified against the DNA. Germline CDR1 and CDR2: SGHRS and YFSETQ. The CDR3 comprises 15 residues, both ends counted. The CDR3 here is CASRMGGADTGELFS.

At least ten counts were recorded for this clone. The rearrangement joins TRBV19 to TRBJ1-1; D is unclear. CDR3 length: 11 amino acids. Germline V CDR1 and CDR2: LNHDA, SQIVND (reference sequence). V was pared by 3 bases and J by 2 bases, with 1 base between. CDR3 loop: CASSINTEAFF. The CDR3 nucleotides read TGTGCCAGTAGTATCAACACTGAAGCTTTCTTT.